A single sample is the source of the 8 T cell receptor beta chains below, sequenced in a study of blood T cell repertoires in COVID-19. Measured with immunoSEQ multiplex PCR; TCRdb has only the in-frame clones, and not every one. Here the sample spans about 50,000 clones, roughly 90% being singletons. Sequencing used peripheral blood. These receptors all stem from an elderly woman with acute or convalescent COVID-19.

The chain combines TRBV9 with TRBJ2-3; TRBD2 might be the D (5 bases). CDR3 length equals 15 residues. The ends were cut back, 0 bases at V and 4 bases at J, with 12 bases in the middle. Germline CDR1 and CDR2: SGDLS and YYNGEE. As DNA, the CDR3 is TGTGCCAGCAGCGTAGATGCTAGCTCGGCAGATACGCAGTATTTT. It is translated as CASSVDASSADTQYF.

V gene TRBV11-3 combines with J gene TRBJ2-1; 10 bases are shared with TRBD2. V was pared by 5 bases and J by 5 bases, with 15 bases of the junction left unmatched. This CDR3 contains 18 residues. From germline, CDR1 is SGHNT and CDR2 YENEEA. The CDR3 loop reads CASSPWRSSGSRDNEQFF. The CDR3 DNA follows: TGTGCCAGCAGCCCGTGGCGGTCTAGCGGGAGCCGGGACAATGAGCAGTTCTTC. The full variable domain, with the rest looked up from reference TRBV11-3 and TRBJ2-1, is EAGVVQSPRYKIIEKKQPVAFWCNPISGHNTLYWYLQNLGQGPELLIRYENEEAVDDSQLPKDRFSAERLKGVDSTLKIQPAELGDSAVYLCASSPWRSSGSRDNEQFFGPGTRLTVL.

The CDR3 spells CAWSVQGGRGSYGYTF. In nucleotides, the CDR3 is TGTGCCTGGAGTGTACAGGGGGGCAGGGGTAGCTATGGCTACACCTTC. The chain links TRBV30 to TRBJ1-2, with 8 bases matching TRBD1. Germline loops: CDR1 GTSNPN, CDR2 SVGIG (reference sequence). Trimming removed 0 bases from V and 4 bases from J; junction bases left unmatched: 10. The CDR3 spans 16 residues.

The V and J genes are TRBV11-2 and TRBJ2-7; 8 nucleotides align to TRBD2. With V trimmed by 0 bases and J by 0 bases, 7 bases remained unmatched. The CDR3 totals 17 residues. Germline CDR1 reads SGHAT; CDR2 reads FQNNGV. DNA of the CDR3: TGTGCCAGCAGCTTAGATCACGGGGGGGCGTACTCCTACGAGCAGTACTTC. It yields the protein CASSLDHGGAYSYEQYF.

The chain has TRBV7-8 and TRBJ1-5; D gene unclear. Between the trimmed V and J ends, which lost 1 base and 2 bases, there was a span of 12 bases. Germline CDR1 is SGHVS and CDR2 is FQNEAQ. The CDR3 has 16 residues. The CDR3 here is CASSLVPAGRNQPQHF. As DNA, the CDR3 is TGTGCCAGCAGCTTAGTACCGGCGGGCCGCAATCAGCCCCAGCATTTT.

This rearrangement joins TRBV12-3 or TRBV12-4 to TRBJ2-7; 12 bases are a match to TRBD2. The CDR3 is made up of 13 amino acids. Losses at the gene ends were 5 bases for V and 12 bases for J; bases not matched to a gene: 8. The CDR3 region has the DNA TGTGCCAGCAGTACCGGACTAGCGGGATTGGGGTACTTC. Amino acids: CASSTGLAGLGYF.

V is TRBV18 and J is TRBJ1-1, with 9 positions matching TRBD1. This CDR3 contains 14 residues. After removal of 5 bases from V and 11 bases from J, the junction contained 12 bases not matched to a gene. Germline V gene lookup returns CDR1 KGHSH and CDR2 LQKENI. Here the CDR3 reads CASSLQDRGSSAFF. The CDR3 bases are TGTGCCAGCTCATTACAGGACAGGGGCTCCTCCGCTTTCTTT.

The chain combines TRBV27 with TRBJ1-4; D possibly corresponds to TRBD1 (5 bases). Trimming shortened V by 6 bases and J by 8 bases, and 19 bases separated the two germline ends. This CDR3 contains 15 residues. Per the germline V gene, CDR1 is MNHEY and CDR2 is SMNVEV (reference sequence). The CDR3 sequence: CASSWGGLKGEKLFF. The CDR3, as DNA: TGTGCCAGCAGCTGGGGGGGTCTTAAGGGAGAAAAACTGTTTTTT.